Listed below are T cell receptor beta chains from one sample, sequenced in a study of CD4 T cells in relation to SARS-CoV-2 and coronaviruses. Sequencing used immunoSEQ multiplex PCR; TCRdb keeps in-frame clones, though not all of them. The data contain about 22,000 clones, 77% of them singletons. No cognate antigen is known for these TCRs. Sequencing used CD4+ T cells from PBMCs, cultured in vitro. The receptors were gathered from a human donor in good health. CDR3s include the opening cysteine and the closing phenylalanine or tryptophan. Each record gives: clone size, J gene, V gene, D gene, CDR3 protein. The D gene is left open where the match is weak. Clone size is shown for a subset of rows, as once, few, many or a class of expanded clone.

few TRBJ2-1 TRBV24-1 TRBD2 CATSPAGVYNEQFF
NA TRBJ2-7 TRBV10-3 TRBD2 CAISDGTTYEQYF
NA TRBJ2-3 TRBV6-5 TRBD2 CASSYSIAGGPYTQYF
NA TRBJ2-1 TRBV7-8 NA CASSLDRGNRVQFF
NA TRBJ1-5 TRBV10-3 NA CAISEGSNQPQHF
NA TRBJ2-3 TRBV2 NA CASTGHSTDTQYF
NA TRBJ1-4 TRBV27 NA CASSDGRGDEKLFF
NA TRBJ2-2 TRBV3-1/TRBV3-2 TRBD1 CASSQSTGAGELFF
NA TRBJ1-1 TRBV10-1 NA CASPCRGNTEAFF
NA TRBJ2-7 TRBV27 NA CASSPLAGTRKYF
NA TRBJ1-2 TRBV7-2 TRBD1 CASSLGGGSNYGYTF
NA TRBJ2-1 TRBV19 NA CASSIDYSYNEQFF
few TRBJ1-6 TRBV5-1 NA CASSLDGADNSPLHF